This TCR beta chain originates from a study of post-analysis software for immune sequencing data. Study in general: The patients showed relapsing-remitting, secondary progressive and progressive-relapsing multiple sclerosis courses.

In the case of this clonotype: Its antigen is as yet unknown.

Unique-molecular-identifier-tagged TCR beta cDNA libraries were used. Each batch of roughly 1 to 11 million T cells produced hundreds of thousands of cDNA molecules. TCRdb re-called the PCR reads with MiXCR, one entry per CDR3 protein. Among 550,000 to 700,000 distinct CDR3 sequences listed, 44% were seen once. Study-wide results and caveats: F measure clustering grouped samples strongly by preparation batch. Normalized Chao1 diversity was significantly reduced in patients versus controls.

The TCR sequence derives from a girl aged 10-17 years with multiple sclerosis. Sample: blood.

CDR3 in amino acids: CASRKQGGEKLFF. In DNA, the CDR3 is TGTGCCAGCAGGAAACAGGGAGGGGAAAAACTGTTTTTT. This chain links TRBV12-3 or TRBV12-4 with TRBJ1-4, with D perhaps TRBD1 (6 bases). The CDR3 runs to 13 residues. V lost 6 bases to trimming and J lost 8 bases, with 13 bases between them.